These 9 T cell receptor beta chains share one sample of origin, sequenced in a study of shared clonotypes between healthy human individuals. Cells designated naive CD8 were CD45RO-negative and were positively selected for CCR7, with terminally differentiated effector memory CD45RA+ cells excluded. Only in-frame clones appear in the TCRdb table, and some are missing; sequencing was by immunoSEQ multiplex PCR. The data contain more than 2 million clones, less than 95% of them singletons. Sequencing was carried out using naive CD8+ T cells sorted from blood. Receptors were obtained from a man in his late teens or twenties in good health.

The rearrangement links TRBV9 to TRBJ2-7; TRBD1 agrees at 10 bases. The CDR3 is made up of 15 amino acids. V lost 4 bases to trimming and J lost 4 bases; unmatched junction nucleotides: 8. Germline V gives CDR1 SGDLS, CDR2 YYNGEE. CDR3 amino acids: CASSPTGTGEYEQYF. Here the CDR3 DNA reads TGTGCCAGCAGCCCGACCGGGACAGGGGAGTACGAGCAGTACTTC.

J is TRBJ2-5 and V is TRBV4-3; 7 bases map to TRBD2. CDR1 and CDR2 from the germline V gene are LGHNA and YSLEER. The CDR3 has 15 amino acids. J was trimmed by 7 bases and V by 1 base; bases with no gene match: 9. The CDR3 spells CASSQVPSGVPTQYF. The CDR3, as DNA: TGCGCCAGCAGCCAAGTTCCTAGCGGTGTCCCGACCCAGTACTTC.

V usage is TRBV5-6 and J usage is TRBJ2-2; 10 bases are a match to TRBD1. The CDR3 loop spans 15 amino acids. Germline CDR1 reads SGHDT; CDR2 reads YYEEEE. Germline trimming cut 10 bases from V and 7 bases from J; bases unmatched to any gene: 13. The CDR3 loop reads CASSSGTGVGGELFF. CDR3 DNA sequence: TGTGCCTCATCATCCGGGACAGGGGTTGGCGGGGAGCTGTTTTTT.

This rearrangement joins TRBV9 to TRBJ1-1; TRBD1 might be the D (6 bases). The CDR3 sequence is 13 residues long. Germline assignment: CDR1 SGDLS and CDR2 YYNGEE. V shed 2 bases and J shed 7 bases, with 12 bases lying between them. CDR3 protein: CASSVSSGVEAFF. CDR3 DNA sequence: TGTGCCAGCAGCGTCTCCTCAGGGGTTGAAGCTTTCTTT.

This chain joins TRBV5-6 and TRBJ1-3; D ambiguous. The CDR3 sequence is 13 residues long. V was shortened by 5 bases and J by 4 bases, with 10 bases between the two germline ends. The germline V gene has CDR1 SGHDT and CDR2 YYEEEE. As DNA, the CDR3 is TGTGCCAGCAGGCCCGCCGGGGGAAACACCATATATTTT. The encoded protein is CASRPAGGNTIYF.

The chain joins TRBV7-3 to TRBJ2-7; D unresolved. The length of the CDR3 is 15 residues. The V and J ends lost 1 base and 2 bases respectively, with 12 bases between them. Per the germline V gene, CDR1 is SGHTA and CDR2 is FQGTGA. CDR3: CASSLSGSLAYEQYF. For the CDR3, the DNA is TGTGCCAGCAGCTTAAGTGGCAGTTTGGCCTACGAGCAGTACTTC.

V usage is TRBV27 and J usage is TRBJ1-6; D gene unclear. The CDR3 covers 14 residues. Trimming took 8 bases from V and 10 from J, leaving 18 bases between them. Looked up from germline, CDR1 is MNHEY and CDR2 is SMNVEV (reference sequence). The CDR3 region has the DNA TGTGCCAGCGGAAGGGAGGGTTTCGGGTCACCCCTCCACTTT. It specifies CASGREGFGSPLHF.

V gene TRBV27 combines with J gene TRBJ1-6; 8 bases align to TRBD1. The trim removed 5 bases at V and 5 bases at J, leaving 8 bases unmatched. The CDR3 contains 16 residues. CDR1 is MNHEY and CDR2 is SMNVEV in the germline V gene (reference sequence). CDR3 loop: CASSPSTGEHNSPLHF. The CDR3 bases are TGTGCCAGCAGTCCTTCGACAGGGGAGCATAATTCACCCCTCCACTTT.

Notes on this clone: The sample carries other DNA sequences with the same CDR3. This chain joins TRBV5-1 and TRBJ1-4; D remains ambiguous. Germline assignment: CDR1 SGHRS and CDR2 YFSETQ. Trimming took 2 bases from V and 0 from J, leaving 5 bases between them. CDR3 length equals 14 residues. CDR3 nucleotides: TGCGCCAGCAGCTTCAGATCAACTAATGAAAAACTGTTTTTT. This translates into CASSFRSTNEKLFF.